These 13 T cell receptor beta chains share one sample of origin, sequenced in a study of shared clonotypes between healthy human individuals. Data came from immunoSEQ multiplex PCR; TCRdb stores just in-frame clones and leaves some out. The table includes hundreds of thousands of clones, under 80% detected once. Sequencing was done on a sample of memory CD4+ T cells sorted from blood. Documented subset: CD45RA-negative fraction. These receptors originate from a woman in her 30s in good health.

The CDR3 reads CASSQGGQAEKLFF. DNA for the CDR3: TGTGCCAGCAGCCAAGGAGGACAGGCAGAAAAACTGTTTTTT. The chain uses TRBV4-2 and TRBJ1-4; TRBD1 aligns across 7 bases. Trimming took 1 base from V and 8 from J; bases not matched to a gene: 4. This CDR3 is 14 amino acids long. Germline V gives CDR1 LGHNA, CDR2 YNFKEQ.

CDR3 protein: CASSDSNSNQPQHF. The CDR3 region has the DNA TGTGCCAGCAGTGACAGCAATAGCAATCAGCCCCAGCATTTT. This chain connects TRBV6-5 to TRBJ1-5; TRBD1 might be the D (5 bases). V dropped 5 bases and J dropped 0 bases, with 8 bases sitting between them. CDR1 is MNHEY, CDR2 SVGAGI, per germline. The CDR3 contains 14 residues.

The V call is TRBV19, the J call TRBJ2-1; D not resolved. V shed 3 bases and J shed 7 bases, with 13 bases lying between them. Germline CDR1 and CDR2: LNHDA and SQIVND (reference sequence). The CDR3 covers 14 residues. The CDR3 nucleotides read TGTGCCAGTAGTATTAGCCCGCAGAGGAATGAGCAGTTCTTC. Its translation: CASSISPQRNEQFF.

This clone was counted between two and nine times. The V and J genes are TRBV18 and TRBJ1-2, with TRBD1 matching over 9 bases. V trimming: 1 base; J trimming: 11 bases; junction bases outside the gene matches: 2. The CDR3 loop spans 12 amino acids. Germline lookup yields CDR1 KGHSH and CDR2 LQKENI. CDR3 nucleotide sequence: TGTGCCAGCTCACCACGACAGGGGGAGTACACCTTC. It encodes CASSPRQGEYTF.

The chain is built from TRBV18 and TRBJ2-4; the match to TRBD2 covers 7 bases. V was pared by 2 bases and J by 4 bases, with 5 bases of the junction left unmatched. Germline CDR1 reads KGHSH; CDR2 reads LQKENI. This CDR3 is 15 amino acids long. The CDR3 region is CASSPGLAEKNIQYF. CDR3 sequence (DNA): TGTGCCAGCTCACCAGGCCTAGCGGAAAAAAACATTCAGTACTTC.

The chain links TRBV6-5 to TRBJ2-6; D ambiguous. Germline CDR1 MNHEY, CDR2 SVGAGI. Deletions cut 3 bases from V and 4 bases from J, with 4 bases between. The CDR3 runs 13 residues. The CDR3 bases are TGTGCCAGCAGTTATACGGGGGCCAACGTCCTGACTTTC. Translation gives CASSYTGANVLTF.

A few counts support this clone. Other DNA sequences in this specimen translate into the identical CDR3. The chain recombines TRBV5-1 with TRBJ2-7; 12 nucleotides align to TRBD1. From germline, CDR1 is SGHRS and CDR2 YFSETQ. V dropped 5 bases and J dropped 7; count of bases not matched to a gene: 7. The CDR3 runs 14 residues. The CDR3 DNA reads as TGCGCCAGCAGTCCGGGACAGGGGGCGTGGGAGCAGTACTTC. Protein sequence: CASSPGQGAWEQYF.

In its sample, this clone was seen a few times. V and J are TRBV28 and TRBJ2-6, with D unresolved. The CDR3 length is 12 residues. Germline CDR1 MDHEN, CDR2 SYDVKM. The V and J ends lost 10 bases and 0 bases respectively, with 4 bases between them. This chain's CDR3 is CATHSGANVLTF. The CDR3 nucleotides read TGTGCCACCCACTCTGGGGCCAACGTCCTGACTTTC.

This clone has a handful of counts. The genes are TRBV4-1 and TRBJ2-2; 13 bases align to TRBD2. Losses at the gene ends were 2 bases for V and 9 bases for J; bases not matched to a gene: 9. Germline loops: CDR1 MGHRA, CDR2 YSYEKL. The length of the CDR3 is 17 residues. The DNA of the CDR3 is TGCGCCAGCAGCCAACCCGGACTAGCGGGAGCCTATCGGGAGCTGTTTTTT. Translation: CASSQPGLAGAYRELFF.

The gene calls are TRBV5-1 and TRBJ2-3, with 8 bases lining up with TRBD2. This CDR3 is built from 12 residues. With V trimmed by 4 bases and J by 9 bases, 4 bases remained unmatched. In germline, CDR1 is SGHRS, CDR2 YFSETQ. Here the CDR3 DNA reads TGCGCCAGCAGCCGGGGGGGAGGAACGCAGTATTTT. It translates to CASSRGGGTQYF. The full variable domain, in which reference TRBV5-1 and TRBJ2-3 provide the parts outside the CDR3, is KAGVTQTPRYLIKTRGQQVTLSCSPISGHRSVSWYQQTPGQGLQFLFEYFSETQRNKGNFPGRFSGRQFSNSRSEMNVSTLELGDSALYLCASSRGGGTQYFGPGTRLTVL.

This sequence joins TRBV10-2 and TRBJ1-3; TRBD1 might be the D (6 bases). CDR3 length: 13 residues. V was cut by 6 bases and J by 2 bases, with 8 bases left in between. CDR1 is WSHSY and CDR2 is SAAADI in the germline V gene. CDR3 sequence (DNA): TGCGCCAGCAGACAGGGTCCTGGAAACACCATATATTTT. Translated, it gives CASRQGPGNTIYF.

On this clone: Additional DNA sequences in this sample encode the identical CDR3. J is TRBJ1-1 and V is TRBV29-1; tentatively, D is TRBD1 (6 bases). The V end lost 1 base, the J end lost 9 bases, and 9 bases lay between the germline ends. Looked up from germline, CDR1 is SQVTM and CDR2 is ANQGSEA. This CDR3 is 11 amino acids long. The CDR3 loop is CSVEGTVKAFF. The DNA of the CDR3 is TGCAGCGTTGAAGGGACAGTAAAAGCTTTCTTT.

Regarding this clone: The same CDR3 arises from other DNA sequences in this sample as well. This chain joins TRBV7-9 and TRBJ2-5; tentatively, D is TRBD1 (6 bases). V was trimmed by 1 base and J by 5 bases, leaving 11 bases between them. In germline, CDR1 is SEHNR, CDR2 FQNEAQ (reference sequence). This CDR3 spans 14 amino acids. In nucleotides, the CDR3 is TGTGCCAGCAGCTTAGTCTCTAGGGGGGAGACCCAGTACTTC. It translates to CASSLVSRGETQYF.